This record looks at one T cell receptor (beta chain) sequence and its context. Its antigen is still unknown. These data originate in a study of cytomegalovirus exposure and HLA in healthy donors. As for the study in general: Within an early data release were around 80 million unique TCRs drawn from HLA-typed donors. Study results and limitations: As confirmed in vitro, a few CMV-associated chains were specific for CMV antigens.

The study sampled nominally healthy donors, though unrecorded immune exposures were likely. PCR was performed using 60 Vbeta and 13 Jbeta primers. Measured with immunoSEQ multiplex PCR; TCRdb has only the in-frame clones, and not every one. The data show approximately 220,000 clones, over 75% seen once. The V end was cut by 9 bases, the J end by 0 bases, with 27 bases between. CDR3 length equals 20 residues. CDR1 is LNHDA, CDR2 SQIVND, per germline (reference sequence). Sequenced material: PBMCs. The gene calls are TRBV19 and TRBJ2-6, with TRBD1 as a possible D gene (6 bases). This TCR derives from a male donor in good health and CMV-seronegative. In DNA, the CDR3 is TGTGCCAGCCAAGGTACCGGACAGCATTTTTCCGACTCTGGGGCCAACGTCCTGACTTTC. Its protein product is CASQGTGQHFSDSGANVLTF.